A selection of T cell receptor beta chains follows, all from one sample in a study of regulatory T cells in long-lasting Graves disease. TCRdb reprocessed the multiplex PCR reads via MiXCR and lists one record per CDR3 protein. The data contain more than 400,000 distinct CDR3 sequences, roughly 17% of them seen just once; the ten biggest clones take up less than 15%. The same data also contributed to another study, on T cells in Graves' hyperthyroidism and ophthalmopathy.

This specimen consisted of peripheral blood mononuclear cells (PBMCs), obtained at new diagnosis, from a patient treated with antithyroid drugs. These receptors were collected from a man in his forties or fifties with Graves disease. CDR3s include the opening cysteine and the closing phenylalanine or tryptophan. Size tells how often a clone was seen (once, few, many) or the class of an expanded clone, and some rows leave it out.

v_gene	j_gene	abundance	CDR3aa
TRBV27	TRBJ2-2	.	CASSLVGGNTGELFF
TRBV19	TRBJ1-1	few	CASSPGQVMNTEAFF
TRBV5-6	TRBJ2-3	many	CASSLQLSGVTDTQYF
TRBV24-1	TRBJ2-2	many	CATSDSDRDTGELFF
TRBV27	TRBJ2-5	.	CASSLRGTGFVETQYF
TRBV6-5	TRBJ2-7	many	CASSYRPGQGLYEQYF
TRBV7-2	TRBJ1-4	many	CASSFTSTNEKLFF
TRBV20-1	TRBJ2-2	.	CSAFYRDTGELFF
TRBV10-3	TRBJ1-1	many	CAISAHQRDSLEAFF
TRBV20-1	TRBJ2-4	many	CSASFGSKNIQYF
TRBV6-2/TRBV6-3	TRBJ2-3	many	CASSYRAADTQYF
TRBV27	TRBJ2-1	few	CASSLFRDSRWEQFF
TRBV5-1	TRBJ2-7	.	CASGTGEPYEQYF
TRBV11-2	TRBJ2-7	many	CASSLEVTYEQYF
TRBV11-2	TRBJ1-1	.	CASILGNMNTEAFF
TRBV6-2/TRBV6-3	TRBJ1-5	few	CASSEGTGQPRHF
TRBV2	TRBJ1-5	many	CASSEGGTYNQPQHF
TRBV19	TRBJ2-3	.	CASSSDRRTDTQYF
TRBV7-3	TRBJ2-2	.	CASSSRQGELFF
TRBV7-9	TRBJ2-7	many	CASSKPGHSYF
TRBV25-1	TRBJ2-1	.	CASSEEPREQFF
TRBV6-5	TRBJ2-1	many	CASSSRRAGAYNEQFF
TRBV20-1	TRBJ2-3	many	CSARDPGRSTDTQYF
TRBV28	TRBJ2-7	few	CASSLQGVLSYEQYF
TRBV12-3/TRBV12-4	TRBJ2-1	.	CASSFEGTSGGGGNEQFF
TRBV20-1	TRBJ2-7	many	CSASLGTGVSEQYF
TRBV2	TRBJ2-1	many	CASSEDSSSYNEQFF
TRBV3-1	TRBJ2-5	many	CASSQEGLAGGPETQYF
TRBV5-1	TRBJ2-5	.	CASSWGLETLETQYF
TRBV2	TRBJ2-7	many	CASSETKTSGDEQYF
TRBV11-2	TRBJ2-7	many	CASSRTSGSYEQYF
TRBV29-1	TRBJ2-4	.	CSVEGTGENIQYF
TRBV15	TRBJ1-3	.	CATSRRQGNGNTIYF
TRBV7-3	TRBJ2-5	many	CASSLDRSSGRALRETQYF
TRBV30	TRBJ2-2	many	CAGGRAVGELFF
TRBV19	TRBJ2-5	.	CASSILFGQKQETQYF
TRBV28	TRBJ2-7	many	CASSLPDIDYEQYF
TRBV20-1	TRBJ2-3	few	CSAREGAFADTQYF
TRBV7-8	TRBJ2-2	few	CASRGSGRNTGELFF
TRBV5-1	TRBJ2-7	many	CASSPDGRDIYEQYF
TRBV11-3	TRBJ1-6	many	CASSSGTGDNSPLHF
TRBV5-1	TRBJ2-7	many	CASSFNTWTGSYEQYF
TRBV5-8	TRBJ1-2	few	CASSLGTIYTF
TRBV3-1	TRBJ2-5	many	CASSHMDGRVGETQYF
TRBV7-2	TRBJ2-1	many	CASSSGGTSGYNEQFF
TRBV15	TRBJ2-1	.	CATSSGPSSSYNEQFF
TRBV5-1	TRBJ2-1	few	CASSLGNSVDEQFF
TRBV7-9	TRBJ2-1	many	CASIPRGSSYNEQFF
TRBV24-1	TRBJ2-3	.	CATSDNGASTDTQYF
TRBV20-1	TRBJ2-7	.	CSAASGGTYEQYF
TRBV15	TRBJ2-7	.	CATSRLGLAGGYEQYF
TRBV2	TRBJ2-1	many	CASRSGNSYNEQFF
TRBV19	TRBJ2-2	.	CASSPRSGSGTGELFF
TRBV30	TRBJ1-2	few	CAWNTDNYGYTF
TRBV19	TRBJ2-7	.	CASSSYRQGTYEQYF
TRBV30	TRBJ2-3	many	CAWELADTQYF
TRBV9	TRBJ1-2	many	CASSTNRGGSGYGYTF
TRBV20-1	TRBJ2-3	many	CSAKLGGGVQYF
TRBV3-1	TRBJ1-5	many	CASSVRVNQPQHF